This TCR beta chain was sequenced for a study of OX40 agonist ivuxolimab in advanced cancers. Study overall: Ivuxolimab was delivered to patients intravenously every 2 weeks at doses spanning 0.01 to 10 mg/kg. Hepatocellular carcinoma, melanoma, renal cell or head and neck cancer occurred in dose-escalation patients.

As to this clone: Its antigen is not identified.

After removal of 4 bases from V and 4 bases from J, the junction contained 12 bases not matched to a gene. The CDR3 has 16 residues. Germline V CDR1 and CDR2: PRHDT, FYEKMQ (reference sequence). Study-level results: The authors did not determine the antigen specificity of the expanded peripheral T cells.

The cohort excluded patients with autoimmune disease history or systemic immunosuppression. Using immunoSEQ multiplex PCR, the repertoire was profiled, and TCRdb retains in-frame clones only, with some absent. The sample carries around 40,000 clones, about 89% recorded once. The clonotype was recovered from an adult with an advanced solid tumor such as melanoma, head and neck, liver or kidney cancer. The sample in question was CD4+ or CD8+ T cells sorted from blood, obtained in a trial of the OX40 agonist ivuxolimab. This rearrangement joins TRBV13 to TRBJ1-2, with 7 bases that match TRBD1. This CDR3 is CASSSIDRERVYGYTF. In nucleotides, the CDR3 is TGTGCCAGCAGCTCAATCGACAGGGAAAGGGTCTATGGCTACACCTTC.